A single sample is the source of the 11 T cell receptor beta chains below, sequenced in a study of cytomegalovirus exposure and HLA in healthy donors. PCR primers comprised 60 Vbeta and 13 Jbeta primers. Sequencing used immunoSEQ multiplex PCR; TCRdb keeps in-frame clones, though not all of them. The sample table sets out 100,000 to 150,000 clones. The sample taken for sequencing was PBMCs. Receptors were obtained from a middle-aged man in good health and CMV-seronegative.

The chain has TRBV5-1 and TRBJ2-3, with D perhaps TRBD2 (6 bases). V shed 4 bases and J shed 0 bases, with 12 bases lying between them. Germline values: CDR1 SGHRS, CDR2 YFSETQ. The CDR3 length is 15 residues. The CDR3 sequence is CASSRGLTSTDTQYF. CDR3 bases: TGCGCCAGCAGCCGGGGACTGACTAGCACAGATACGCAGTATTTT.

The chain joins TRBV2 to TRBJ1-5; no clear D. From germline, CDR1 is SNHLY and CDR2 FYNNEI. The length of the CDR3 is 15 residues. V shed 1 base and J shed 0 bases, with 7 bases lying between them. The CDR3 sequence is CASSEEGDSNQPQHF. The CDR3 DNA reads as TGTGCCAGCAGTGAAGAAGGAGATAGCAATCAGCCCCAGCATTTT.

This rearrangement joins TRBV27 to TRBJ2-1, with 8 positions matching TRBD2. Unmatched junction bases numbered 5, after V lost 3 bases and J lost 7 bases. Germline CDR1 reads MNHEY; CDR2 reads SMNVEV (reference sequence). The length of the CDR3 is 14 residues. DNA of the CDR3: TGTGCCAGCAGTTTGAGCGGGAGAATAAATGAGCAGTTCTTC. Protein: CASSLSGRINEQFF.

This sequence joins TRBV5-1 and TRBJ1-4, with D hard to call. V lost 0 bases and J lost 0, with 9 bases in between. CDR3 length: 16 residues. Germline CDR1 and CDR2: SGHRS and YFSETQ. CDR3 DNA: TGCGCCAGCAGCTTGGGGCAGGCTTCAACTAATGAAAAACTGTTTTTT. Amino acids: CASSLGQASTNEKLFF.

The V call is TRBV11-2, the J call TRBJ2-7, with TRBD1 identical over 8 bases. CDR1 is SGHAT and CDR2 is FQNNGV in the germline V gene. J was trimmed by 1 base and V by 0 bases; bases with no gene match: 8. The length of the CDR3 is 17 residues. CDR3 sequence: CASSLDWGQVESYEQYF. The CDR3 coding sequence is TGTGCCAGCAGCTTAGATTGGGGACAGGTTGAGTCCTACGAGCAGTACTTC. The variable domain in full, completed from reference TRBV11-2 and TRBJ2-7, reads EAGVAQSPRYKIIEKRQSVAFWCNPISGHATLYWYQQILGQGPKLLIQFQNNGVVDDSQLPKDRFSAERLKGVDSTLKIQPAKLEDSAVYLCASSLDWGQVESYEQYFGPGTRLTVT.

The rearrangement joins TRBV6-5 to TRBJ2-6, with unresolved D. CDR1 and CDR2 (germline): MNHEY, SVGAGI. Trimming stripped 8 bases from V and 0 bases from J, with 11 bases between. This CDR3 spans 15 amino acids. CDR3 bases: TGTGCCAGCTCCCTCCAGGACTCTGGGGCCAACGTCCTGACTTTC. It yields the protein CASSLQDSGANVLTF.

The chain combines TRBV5-1 with TRBJ2-5, with 10 bases identical to TRBD2. Germline values: CDR1 SGHRS, CDR2 YFSETQ. Unmatched junction bases numbered 0, after V lost 0 bases and J lost 1 base. The CDR3 loop spans 15 amino acids. CDR3 protein: CASSLGTSGQETQYF. The CDR3 DNA follows: TGCGCCAGCAGCTTGGGGACTAGCGGCCAAGAGACCCAGTACTTC.

This chain connects TRBV6-1 to TRBJ2-7; 8 bases agree with TRBD2. Germline values: CDR1 MNHNS, CDR2 SASEGT. Trimming cost V 2 bases and J 2 bases; bases outside gene matches: 5. The CDR3 is 15 amino acids. CDR3 DNA: TGTGCCAGCAGTGAATTTTTCGGGAGGGCCTACGAGCAGTACTTC. Protein product: CASSEFFGRAYEQYF.

The rearrangement links TRBV2 to TRBJ1-1; maybe TRBD1 (5 bases). Per the germline V gene, CDR1 is SNHLY and CDR2 is FYNNEI. The ends were cut back, 4 bases at V and 3 bases at J, with 15 bases in the middle. CDR3 length: 15 residues. The CDR3 protein is CASSGRRGTDTEAFF. Written as DNA, the CDR3 is TGTGCCAGCAGTGGCCGGCGGGGGACGGACACTGAAGCTTTCTTT.

The chain is built from TRBV5-1 and TRBJ1-1, with TRBD1 matching 8 bases. Per the germline V gene, CDR1 is SGHRS and CDR2 is YFSETQ. CDR3 length equals 16 residues. Trimming took 3 bases from V and 5 from J; bases not matched to a gene: 12. The CDR3 protein is CASSSEPQGAGTEAFF. The CDR3 DNA is TGCGCCAGCAGCTCGGAACCGCAGGGGGCGGGTACTGAAGCTTTCTTT.

V is TRBV7-2 and J is TRBJ2-7; TRBD2 matches 7 bases. V lost 4 bases and J lost 0; bases outside the gene matches: 6. The CDR3 has 15 amino acids. Germline loops: CDR1 SGHTA, CDR2 FQGNSA. The CDR3 DNA reads TGTGCCAGCAGCTATTCTAGCGGTAACTCCTACGAGCAGTACTTC. Its translation is CASSYSSGNSYEQYF.